This T cell receptor beta chain was captured by sequencing in a study of lymphopenia after photon versus proton radiotherapy. Method: immunoSEQ multiplex PCR; TCRdb's copy keeps in-frame clones and lacks some. In the table there are tens of thousands of clones, about 92% of which are singletons. Turning to this clone: The antigen remains unidentified.

The germline V and J ends were trimmed by 1 base and 5 bases, with 3 bases remaining between them. The CDR3 is 12 amino acids. The germline gives CDR1 MDHEN, CDR2 SYDVKM. Study-wide results and limits: After lymphocyte nadir, photon-treated repertoires showed oligoclonal expansion, especially CD8+ Temra.

This clonotype was sampled from a woman aged 40 to 55 with cholangiocarcinoma. This specimen was peripheral blood, taken from a patient treated with photon-based radiotherapy. This chain connects TRBV28 to TRBJ1-5; D is ambiguous. The CDR3 DNA follows: TGTGCCAGCAGTTTATTCGATCAGCCCCAGCATTTT. This translates into CASSLFDQPQHF.